This TCR beta chain emerged from a study of CD8 T cells in Susac syndrome. The RNA, roughly 0.5 to 1 ug, was put through reverse transcription using random hexamers. The authors amplified TCR beta CDR3 across 54 Vbeta and 13 Jbeta using immunoSEQ multiplex PCR. TCRdb called the immunoSEQ multiplex PCR reads again in MiXCR, with one record for every CDR3 protein. The sample consists of around 200,000 distinct CDR3 sequences, around nine tenths of them appearing once. Sequencing of TCR beta was performed on blood CD8+ T cells and on blood CD4+ T cells. Stable or active relapsing-remitting multiple sclerosis, untreated and meeting revised McDonald criteria, defined the controls. In contrast to the negatively isolated CD8+ and CD4+ T cells, TEMRA cells were FACS-enriched. CDR1 is SGDLS and CDR2 is YYNGEE in the germline V gene. The trim removed 4 bases at V and 6 bases at J, leaving 4 bases unmatched. The CDR3 totals 14 residues.

V usage is TRBV9 and J usage is TRBJ1-4, with TRBD1 identical over 9 bases. The sample taken for sequencing was CD8+ T cells from PBMCs. The sequence was obtained from a human donor with multiple sclerosis. CDR3 loop: CASSRDRGYEKLFF. The CDR3 bases are TGTGCCAGCAGCAGAGACAGGGGGTATGAAAAACTGTTTTTT.